The 20 T cell receptor beta chains presented below share a single source sample, sequenced in a study of blood T cell repertoires in COVID-19 (dated by TCRdb to 2018 to 2021). Receptor amplification or capture employed the immunoSEQ multiplex PCR assay. Imported from immuneACCESS, the table was reduced by TCRdb to in-frame sequences with V and J called. These copies leave out some clones; in studies compared against another copy, an unresolved V gene accounts for under half, and the cause of the remainder is not known. The sample table lists about 200,000 clones, more than 85% of them with a count of one. The ten top clones hold 20% to 25% of the sample. Material: PBMCs or T cells enriched from blood (not recorded which). The receptors come from a middle-aged woman in a cohort exposed to, infected with or recovered from COVID-19 (not recorded which).

The V gene is TRBV4-1, the J gene TRBJ1-5; the D is unclear. Germline CDR1 is MGHRA and CDR2 is YSYEKL. V lost 4 bases to trimming and J lost 6 bases, with 10 bases between them. The CDR3 has 13 amino acids. The CDR3 sequence: CASSRTVIQPQHF. The CDR3 DNA reads TGCGCCAGCAGCCGTACAGTCATTCAGCCCCAGCATTTT.

V and J are TRBV7-2 and TRBJ1-6; D gene unclear. The germline CDR1 and CDR2 sequences are SGHTA and FQGNSA. V lost 5 bases, J lost 0 bases, and 11 bases lay in between. The CDR3 has 16 amino acids. The CDR3 loop is CASSLTESSYNSPLHF. The CDR3 DNA sequence: TGTGCCAGCAGCCTAACGGAGAGCTCCTATAATTCACCCCTCCACTTT.

This clone was recorded once. The rearrangement joins TRBV19 to TRBJ1-1, with D tentatively TRBD1 (6 bases). Germline V gene lookup returns CDR1 LNHDA and CDR2 SQIVND (reference sequence). V lost 5 bases to trimming and J lost 6 bases, with 16 bases between them. This CDR3 is 14 amino acids long. The CDR3 nucleotides read TGTGCCAGTAGTTGGAGGGGGGGGGTCGCTGAAGCTTTCTTT. It specifies CASSWRGGVAEAFF.

This clone was found a few times. The V gene is TRBV28, the J gene TRBJ1-5, with D uncertain. The V gene lost 8 bases and the J gene lost 0 bases, with 23 bases spanning the gap. CDR3 length: 18 amino acids. Germline CDR1 MDHEN, CDR2 SYDVKM. The DNA for the CDR3 is TGTGCCAGCTCCGCTCGATCCGTGGCGGAACATAGCAATCAGCCCCAGCATTTT. As protein: CASSARSVAEHSNQPQHF.

The chain links TRBV13 to TRBJ2-2; 8 bases agree with TRBD1. V was clipped by 5 bases and J by 3 bases; unmatched bases: 5. Looked up from germline, CDR1 is PRHDT and CDR2 is FYEKMQ (reference sequence). CDR3 length: 15 residues. In DNA form, the CDR3 reads TGTGCCAGCAGCCTATGGACAGGGCACACCGGGGAGCTGTTTTTT. As protein: CASSLWTGHTGELFF.

V gene TRBV27 combines with J gene TRBJ1-1; 7 bases agree with TRBD1. Germline V CDR1 and CDR2: MNHEY, SMNVEV (reference sequence). V shed 4 bases and J 4 bases; nucleotides not matched to a gene: 9. The CDR3 sequence is 15 residues long. CDR3 protein: CASSSIGTVGTEAFF. CDR3 nucleotide sequence: TGTGCCAGCAGTTCCATCGGGACAGTTGGCACTGAAGCTTTCTTT.

The rearrangement joins TRBV13 to TRBJ1-6; perhaps TRBD1 as D (6 bases). V lost 4 bases and J lost 5, with 18 bases in between. Germline CDR1 PRHDT, CDR2 FYEKMQ (reference sequence). The CDR3 has 17 residues. The chain's CDR3 is CASSSRGQGINNSPLHF. In DNA form, the CDR3 reads TGTGCCAGCAGCTCCCGCGGTCAGGGGATTAATAATTCACCCCTCCACTTT.

The gene calls are TRBV24-1 and TRBJ2-3; 10 positions match TRBD1. Trimming took 1 base from V and 2 from J; bases not matched to a gene: 8. The germline CDR1 and CDR2 sequences are KGHDR and SFDVKD. The CDR3 consists of 18 residues. The CDR3 DNA reads TGTGCCACCAGTGATTTTATACCGGGACAGGGGTTCACAGATACGCAGTATTTT. It encodes CATSDFIPGQGFTDTQYF.

The chain combines TRBV19 with TRBJ1-2; the D gene is possibly TRBD1 (5 bases). This CDR3 is 15 amino acids long. Trimming took 3 bases from V and 7 from J, leaving 18 bases between them. The V gene's germline CDR1 is LNHDA and CDR2 SQIVND (reference sequence). The CDR3, as DNA: TGTGCCAGTAGTATTCAAGGGGATCGGCGGCGTGGCTACACCTTC. Its protein product is CASSIQGDRRRGYTF.

V and J are TRBV4-2 and TRBJ1-5, with D perhaps TRBD1 (6 bases). The CDR3 length is 15 residues. The germline V gene encodes CDR1 LGHNA and CDR2 YNFKEQ. The V end lost 4 bases, the J end lost 3 bases, and 13 bases lay between the germline ends. CDR3 in DNA: TGTGCCAGCAGCCCCTCCAACAGGGACAATCAGCCCCAGCATTTT. Translation: CASSPSNRDNQPQHF.

The genes are TRBV27 and TRBJ1-1; weak D call: TRBD1 (6 bases). V was pared by 5 bases and J by 4 bases, with 14 bases between. The germline gives CDR1 MNHEY, CDR2 SMNVEV (reference sequence). The CDR3 contains 14 residues. The CDR3 sequence is CASSRGGGGTEAFF. CDR3 nucleotide sequence: TGTGCCAGCAGTAGGGGGGGCGGCGGCACTGAAGCTTTCTTT.

This clone appeared once. The chain recombines TRBV7-9 with TRBJ2-3, with 10 positions matching TRBD2. The CDR3 spans 16 residues. Looked up from germline, CDR1 is SEHNR and CDR2 is FQNEAQ (reference sequence). V lost 5 bases, J lost 1 base, and 6 bases stayed unmatched. The CDR3 DNA reads TGTGCCAGCAGCCTAAGACTAGCGGGTGGCACAGATACGCAGTATTTT. It specifies CASSLRLAGGTDTQYF.

The gene calls are TRBV7-2 and TRBJ2-5, with D possibly matching TRBD1 (6 bases). The CDR3 has 13 residues. V shed 2 bases and J shed 8 bases, with 12 bases lying between them. The germline CDR1 and CDR2 sequences are SGHTA and FQGNSA. CDR3 nucleotides: TGTGCCAGCAGCTTAAATTCGGGGACAACCCAGTACTTC. It codes for CASSLNSGTTQYF.

The rearrangement joins TRBV5-4 to TRBJ2-7; D might be TRBD1 (6 bases). CDR3 length: 16 amino acids. The V gene lost 1 base and the J gene lost 3 bases, with 17 bases spanning the gap. Germline values: CDR1 SGHNT, CDR2 YYREEE (reference sequence). CDR3 protein: CASSLSLGRGIYEQYF. In DNA, the CDR3 is TGTGCCAGCAGCTTGTCCCTTGGCAGGGGAATCTACGAGCAGTACTTC.

This sequence joins TRBV30 and TRBJ1-1, with a possible D match to TRBD1 (6 bases). V lost 5 bases and J 3 bases, leaving 19 bases between the germline ends. The germline V gene encodes CDR1 GTSNPN and CDR2 SVGIG (reference sequence). The CDR3 is 15 amino acids. The CDR3 DNA reads as TGTGCCTGGCGATGGGACACACCGGGGCACACTGAAGCTTTCTTT. It yields the protein CAWRWDTPGHTEAFF.

The V call is TRBV5-1, the J call TRBJ2-3; D remains unclear. This CDR3 has 15 amino acids. V lost 1 base and J lost 1, with 10 bases in between. Germline CDR1 reads SGHRS; CDR2 reads YFSETQ. The CDR3 DNA follows: TGCGCCAGCAGCTTGTACGTCGAGGGCACAGATACGCAGTATTTT. This translates into CASSLYVEGTDTQYF.

The V gene is TRBV14, the J gene TRBJ1-1; weak D call: TRBD1 (5 bases). There are 14 residues in the CDR3. CDR1 and CDR2 (germline): SGHDN, FVKESK. V lost 4 bases to trimming and J lost 10 bases, with 19 bases between them. The CDR3 protein is CASSLVMAGGRAFF. The CDR3 region has the DNA TGTGCCAGCAGCCTGGTCATGGCGGGGGGACGAGCTTTCTTT. Full variable domain (missing parts from reference TRBV14 and TRBJ1-1): EAGVTQFPSHSVIEKGQTVTLRCDPISGHDNLYWYRRVMGKEIKFLLHFVKESKQDESGMPNNRFLAERTGGTYSTLKVQPAELEDSGVYFCASSLVMAGGRAFFGQGTRLTVV.

This chain uses TRBV12-3 or TRBV12-4 with TRBJ1-1; D may be TRBD1 (5 bases). The length of the CDR3 is 13 residues. V lost 3 bases and J lost 6, with 11 bases in between. CDR3 nucleotide sequence: TGTGCCAGCAGTTTGGGCCGGGGGTCTGAAGCTTTCTTT. Its protein product is CASSLGRGSEAFF.

In its sample, this clone was seen once. The CDR3 nucleotides are TGCGCCAGCAGCTTGGGTCTGGATTACGCTGACAGAAGCGGCTACACCTTC. It translates to CASSLGLDYADRSGYTF. This chain connects TRBV5-1 to TRBJ1-2, with D perhaps matching TRBD1 (5 bases). Between the trimmed V and J ends, which lost 0 bases and 8 bases, there was a span of 23 bases. This CDR3 spans 17 amino acids. The germline V gene encodes CDR1 SGHRS and CDR2 YFSETQ.

The rearrangement links TRBV27 to TRBJ1-4; TRBD1 aligns across 7 bases. CDR3 length: 13 amino acids. The junction had 3 bases not matched to a gene; V was cut back by 6 bases and J by 5 bases. In germline, CDR1 is MNHEY, CDR2 SMNVEV (reference sequence). CDR3 coding DNA: TGTGCCAGCAGCGGGACAGAAAATGAAAAACTGTTTTTT. Its protein product is CASSGTENEKLFF.